These 30 T cell receptor beta chains originate from one sample sequenced in a study of T cells in Graves' hyperthyroidism and ophthalmopathy (dated by TCRdb to 2018 to 2020). The library relied on multiplex PCR. The sequencer was an Illumina HiSeq 2000. The TCR beta CDR3 regions were amplified from the RNA transcripts. The first round of RT-PCR for the TCR CDR3 was performed with the HTBI primer set and the Qiagen OneStep RT-PCR kit. The raw public reads went through TCRdb reprocessing: fastp at Q25, MiXCR clone calling, in-frame beta chains kept. Entries are consolidated by CDR3 protein sequence, retaining the most common genes and DNA. The sample table shows fewer than 650,000 distinct CDR3 sequences, and roughly 14% are seen once. 3.5% to 4.5% of the sample is taken by the ten largest. The sequenced sample consisted of blood. The receptors here all came from a woman between 40 and 50 years old with Graves' ophthalmopathy.

This clonotype was seen repeatedly, ten times or more. This chain uses TRBV12-3 or TRBV12-4 with TRBJ1-5; D is possibly TRBD1 (6 bases). The germline V and J ends were trimmed by 5 bases and 7 bases, with 15 bases remaining between them. The CDR3 is 14 residues long. CDR3 in DNA: TGTGCCAGCAGTCCCGGGACACCGGTCCAGCCCCAGCATTTT. Translation: CASSPGTPVQPQHF.

A few counts support this clonotype. The chain has TRBV2 and TRBJ2-6, with a weak D call TRBD1 (6 bases). The germline CDR1 and CDR2 sequences are SNHLY and FYNNEI. Trimming removed 6 bases from V and 0 bases from J, with 12 bases in between. The CDR3 has 16 amino acids. The CDR3 DNA follows: TGTGCCAGCAGCGCGCAGGGGACCTCTGGGGCCAACGTCCTGACTTTC. It specifies CASSAQGTSGANVLTF.

This clonotype appeared many times. CDR3 sequence: CASSVEGYGYTF. In nucleotides, the CDR3 is TGTGCCAGCAGCGTCGAAGGCTATGGCTACACCTTC. This chain uses TRBV7-2 with TRBJ1-2; no firm D call. The germline V gene has CDR1 SGHTA and CDR2 FQGNSA. V was pared by 5 bases and J by 4 bases, with 8 bases between. The CDR3 runs to 12 residues.

This clonotype was found many times. Germline and junction disagree at one end, which may indicate a read error. The chain carries TRBV5-1 and TRBJ2-7, with D tentatively TRBD2 (5 bases). Germline V gene lookup returns CDR1 SGHRS and CDR2 YFSETQ. The CDR3 consists of 13 residues. Written as DNA, the CDR3 is TGTGCCAGCAGCCCCGGACTTACCTACGAGCAGTACTTC. Protein: CASSPGLTYEQYF.

The V and J genes are TRBV5-1 and TRBJ2-7; no clear D. There are 14 residues in the CDR3. V was clipped by 6 bases and J by 0 bases, with 13 bases between them. Germline V CDR1 and CDR2: SGHRS, YFSETQ. The DNA of the CDR3 is TGCGCCAGCATGGGCCAGGACCGCTCCTACGAGCAGTACTTC. Protein sequence: CASMGQDRSYEQYF.

The DNA for the CDR3 is TGTGCCAGCAGCTTGACTAGCGGGTCTATCCAAGAGACCCAGTACTTC. Translation gives CASSLTSGSIQETQYF. V gene TRBV5-6 combines with J gene TRBJ2-5, with 9 bases matching TRBD2. The CDR3 has 16 amino acids. Trimming removed 1 base from V and 1 base from J; junction bases left unmatched: 5. Germline values: CDR1 SGHDT, CDR2 YYEEEE.

The CDR3 sequence: CSVPARTNYGYTF. DNA of the CDR3: TGCAGCGTCCCTGCAAGGACTAACTATGGCTACACCTTC. The gene calls are TRBV29-1 and TRBJ1-2, with D unclear. Germline V gene data show CDR1 as SQVTM and CDR2 as ANQGSEA. Deletions cut 6 bases from V and 0 bases from J, with 11 bases between. The CDR3 loop spans 13 amino acids. Based on the CDR3 plus reference TRBV29-1 and TRBJ1-2, the full variable domain is SAVISQKPSRDICQRGTSLTIQCQVDSQVTMMFWYRQQPGQSLTLIATANQGSEATYESGFVIDKFPISRPNLTFSTLTVSNMSPEDSSIYLCSVPARTNYGYTFGSGTRLTVV.

Notes on this clonotype: Because the CDR3 is missing its conserved closing phenylalanine or tryptophan, this is likely a read error. Because the CDR3's place on the DNA is in doubt, the DNA is left out and the CDR3 is given as listed by TCRdb. The CDR3 spells CASSPETDRGHLTY. The genes are TRBV7-9 and TRBJ1-2; the table assigns TRBD1, which was not confirmed against the DNA. The CDR3 length equals 14 residues, ends included. Germline CDR1 SEHNR, CDR2 FQNEAQ (reference sequence).

This clonotype showed up many times. The chain joins TRBV27 to TRBJ2-3; D is unclear. The CDR3 is made up of 15 amino acids. CDR1 and CDR2 (germline): MNHEY, SMNVEV (reference sequence). Between the trimmed V and J ends, which lost 3 bases and 4 bases, there was a span of 14 bases. DNA for the CDR3: TGTGCCAGCAGTTTTAGGTCAAGGTGGTCAGATACGCAGTATTTT. Translating gives CASSFRSRWSDTQYF.

This clonotype has at least ten counts. The chain recombines TRBV2 with TRBJ2-5, with TRBD1 matching 9 bases. The V gene end was trimmed by 6 bases and the J gene end by 5 bases; junction bases not matched to a gene: 16. There are 17 residues in the CDR3. The germline V gene encodes CDR1 SNHLY and CDR2 FYNNEI. Written as DNA, the CDR3 is TGTGCCAGCAGCGGCCCGGGACAGGGTTTTTATGGGGAGACCCAGTACTTC. Encoded protein: CASSGPGQGFYGETQYF.

Ten or more counts support this clonotype. This chain uses TRBV7-2 with TRBJ1-2, with TRBD1 as a possible D gene (6 bases). Germline V gene data show CDR1 as SGHTA and CDR2 as FQGNSA. The CDR3 loop spans 14 amino acids. Trimming pared 0 bases from V and 5 bases from J, leaving 10 bases between. CDR3 residues: CASSLAPGQYGYTF. CDR3 bases: TGTGCCAGCAGCTTAGCACCCGGACAGTATGGCTACACCTTC.

This clonotype was detected a few times. The chain has TRBV5-1 and TRBJ2-7; 16 bases line up with TRBD2. The germline gives CDR1 SGHRS, CDR2 YFSETQ. This CDR3 spans 17 amino acids. Trimming at V came to 0 bases and at J to 5 bases, leaving 5 bases not matched to a gene. The CDR3 nucleotides read TGCGCCAGCAGCTTGGAAGGGACTAGCGGGAGGGCCAACGAGCAGTACTTC. Amino acids: CASSLEGTSGRANEQYF.

This clonotype was detected ten times or more. The V gene is TRBV5-1, the J gene TRBJ1-1; tentative D call: TRBD1 (5 bases). Germline V gene sequence: CDR1 SGHRS, CDR2 YFSETQ. This CDR3 comprises 14 residues. V shed 4 bases and J shed 4 bases, with 14 bases lying between them. For the CDR3, the DNA is TGCGCCAGCAGCACCGGGACGGCGAGCACTGAAGCTTTCTTT. The encoded protein is CASSTGTASTEAFF.

This clonotype was seen at least ten times. The gene calls are TRBV19 and TRBJ2-7, with TRBD2 matching over 13 bases. V gave up 6 bases and J gave up 2 bases; unmatched junction bases: 7. Germline lookup yields CDR1 LNHDA and CDR2 SQIVND (reference sequence). This CDR3 contains 16 residues. CDR3 bases: TGTGCCAGTAGCTTCGGACTAGCGGGAGCCACCTACGAGCAGTACTTC. Amino acids: CASSFGLAGATYEQYF.

This clonotype has ten or more counts. The V and J genes are TRBV28 and TRBJ2-7; D not resolved. Trimming stripped 6 bases from V and 5 bases from J, with 29 bases between. CDR3 length: 18 residues. The V gene's germline CDR1 is MDHEN and CDR2 SYDVKM. The chain's CDR3 is CASRSLGRWKEVSDEQYF. The CDR3 DNA sequence: TGTGCCAGCAGGAGTTTAGGCCGCTGGAAAGAGGTATCCGACGAGCAGTACTTC. Filled out from reference TRBV28 and TRBJ2-7, the complete variable domain reads DVKVTQSSRYLVKRTGEKVFLECVQDMDHENMFWYRQDPGLGLRLIYFSYDVKMKEKGDIPEGYSVSREKKERFSLILESASTNQTSMYLCASRSLGRWKEVSDEQYFGPGTRLTVT.

J is TRBJ2-7 and V is TRBV30, with 9 bases lining up with TRBD2. V shed 6 bases and J 3 bases; nucleotides not matched to a gene: 18. Germline V gene data show CDR1 as GTSNPN and CDR2 as SVGIG (reference sequence). This CDR3 is 17 amino acids long. CDR3 residues: CACTRVASGERDYEQYF. Written as DNA, the CDR3 is TGTGCCTGCACCCGCGTGGCTAGCGGGGAAAGGGACTACGAGCAGTACTTC.

The V call is TRBV2, the J call TRBJ2-7, with D perhaps given as TRBD1 or TRBD2 (5 bases each). CDR1 is SNHLY, CDR2 FYNNEI, per germline. The CDR3 is 16 amino acids. Trimming took 5 bases from V and 3 from J, leaving 20 bases between them. The CDR3 sequence: CASSSTPPGTFYEQYF. CDR3 bases: TGTGCCAGCAGTTCTACACCTCCGGGGACCTTCTACGAGCAGTACTTC.

The J gene is TRBJ1-5, the V gene TRBV6-5; TRBD1 aligns across 8 bases. The germline V gene encodes CDR1 MNHEY and CDR2 SVGAGI. There are 14 residues in the CDR3. Unmatched junction bases numbered 4, after V lost 4 bases and J lost 5 bases. CDR3 coding DNA: TGTGCCAGCAGTTCAGACAGGGGATATCAGCCCCAGCATTTT. Its protein product is CASSSDRGYQPQHF.

The table lists this clonotype with a few counts. Possible read error: a much larger clone is one base away. The gene calls are TRBV12-3 or TRBV12-4 and TRBJ1-1; D might be TRBD1 (5 bases). This CDR3 spans 13 amino acids. DNA of the CDR3: TGTGCCGGCAGTTTAGGAATCGACAGTGAAGCTTTCTTT. Translation: CAGSLGIDSEAFF.

This clonotype came up a few times. The chain links TRBV9 to TRBJ1-2; the D gene is possibly TRBD1 (6 bases). The CDR3 extends over 17 amino acids. Germline V lookup: CDR1 SGDLS, CDR2 YYNGEE. V was clipped by 3 bases and J by 1 base, with 19 bases between them. DNA of the CDR3: TGTGCCAGCAGCGACCCCCCGGGACACAGAATTAACTATGGCTACACCTTC. Protein: CASSDPPGHRINYGYTF.

This clonotype showed up many times. V is TRBV6-5 and J is TRBJ1-2; TRBD1 might be the D (6 bases). The V gene lost 6 bases and the J gene lost 6 bases, with 17 bases spanning the gap. Per germline, CDR1 MNHEY and CDR2 SVGAGI. The CDR3 sequence is 14 residues long. CDR3: CASSPSAGVDGYTF. The DNA for the CDR3 is TGTGCCAGCAGCCCCAGTGCAGGGGTCGATGGCTACACCTTC.

This clonotype came up many times. The V call is TRBV6-2 or TRBV6-3, the J call TRBJ2-5, with TRBD2 matching 11 bases. The length of the CDR3 is 18 residues. Trimming at V came to 0 bases and at J to 3 bases, leaving 9 bases not matched to a gene. Germline assignment: CDR1 MNHEY and CDR2 SVGEGT. The CDR3 loop is CASSYSKSVAGGKETQYF. The CDR3 coding sequence is TGTGCCAGCAGTTACTCGAAAAGCGTAGCGGGAGGGAAAGAGACCCAGTACTTC.

Note on this clonotype: A much bigger clone sits one base away, suggesting this may be a read error. The V gene is TRBV20-1, the J gene TRBJ1-5; maybe TRBD1 (5 bases). The ends were cut back, 3 bases at V and 2 bases at J, with 11 bases in the middle. CDR1 DFQATT and CDR2 SNEGSKA come from the germline V gene (reference sequence). CDR3 size: 14 residues. In nucleotides, the CDR3 is TGCAGTGCTAGTTTAGGGGCCGGCAATCAGCCCCAGCATTTT. Protein sequence: CSASLGAGNQPQHF.

This clonotype was recorded at least ten times. The chain carries TRBV12-3 or TRBV12-4 and TRBJ1-1; TRBD1 agrees at 11 bases. After removal of 6 bases from V and 7 bases from J, the junction contained 4 bases not matched to a gene. The CDR3 length is 13 residues. CDR3 sequence: CASRRTGGNEAFF. In DNA, the CDR3 is TGTGCCAGCAGACGGACAGGGGGCAATGAAGCTTTCTTT.

This clonotype occurred many times. The rearrangement uses TRBV28 and TRBJ1-2; TRBD1 aligns across 7 bases. V lost 2 bases and J lost 4; bases outside the gene matches: 4. CDR3 length equals 14 residues. Germline values: CDR1 MDHEN, CDR2 SYDVKM. CDR3 coding DNA: TGTGCCAGCAGTTTAATAGGGGGCGTCTATGGCTACACCTTC. This codes for CASSLIGGVYGYTF.

In this sample, this clonotype turned up many times. The chain combines TRBV19 with TRBJ1-5, with D uncertain. The V and J ends lost 4 bases and 1 base respectively, with 8 bases between them. Germline CDR1 LNHDA, CDR2 SQIVND (reference sequence). This CDR3 is 14 amino acids long. The CDR3: CASSTPPSNQPQHF. CDR3 sequence (DNA): TGTGCCAGTAGTACGCCCCCGAGCAATCAGCCCCAGCATTTT.

This clonotype was recorded at least ten times. This chain connects TRBV12-3 or TRBV12-4 to TRBJ2-2; 7 positions match TRBD2. V lost 5 bases, J lost 7 bases, and 10 bases stayed unmatched. The CDR3 is made up of 15 amino acids. CDR3 bases: TGTGCCAGCAGTCCGGCGGGAGTATGGAACGGGGAGCTGTTTTTT. Protein: CASSPAGVWNGELFF.

This clonotype was detected ten times or more. V and J are TRBV27 and TRBJ1-1; D possibly corresponds to TRBD1 (5 bases). CDR3 size: 11 residues. The germline V gene encodes CDR1 MNHEY and CDR2 SMNVEV (reference sequence). V was cut by 5 bases and J by 7 bases, with 8 bases left in between. DNA for the CDR3: TGTGCCAGCAGTAGGGGTGTTGAAGCTTTCTTT. Its translation is CASSRGVEAFF.

The chain links TRBV20-1 to TRBJ2-5, with a tentative D call TRBD2 (6 bases). The CDR3 is 13 residues long. Trimming took 6 bases from V and 5 from J, leaving 16 bases between them. The germline gives CDR1 DFQATT, CDR2 SNEGSKA (reference sequence). The CDR3 sequence is CSAPGGESETQYF. In nucleotides, the CDR3 is TGCAGTGCCCCCGGGGGAGAATCGGAGACCCAGTACTTC.

The rearrangement joins TRBV19 to TRBJ2-5, with TRBD2 as a possible D gene (6 bases). V lost 3 bases and J 4 bases, leaving 15 bases between the germline ends. Germline-derived CDR1 and CDR2 are LNHDA and SQIVND (reference sequence). The CDR3 totals 15 residues. CDR3: CASSIGGRERETQYF. CDR3 in DNA: TGTGCCAGTAGTATCGGAGGGCGGGAAAGAGAGACCCAGTACTTC. Drawing the rest from reference TRBV19 and TRBJ2-5, the complete variable domain is DGGITQSPKYLFRKEGQNVTLSCEQNLNHDAMYWYRQDPGQGLRLIYYSQIVNDFQKGDIAEGYSVSREKKESFPLTVTSAQKNPTAFYLCASSIGGRERETQYFGPGTRLLVL.